The next 18 T cell receptor beta chains were all read from a single sample in a study of cytomegalovirus exposure and HLA in healthy donors. Amplification used 60 Vbeta primers and 13 Jbeta primers. Profiled with immunoSEQ multiplex PCR; TCRdb holds only in-frame clones, not every one. The sample records approximately 100,000 clones, 74% being singletons. Sequenced input: PBMCs. The receptors were sampled from a human donor in good health.

The chain links TRBV10-2 to TRBJ2-1, with 9 bases that match TRBD2. The germline CDR1 and CDR2 sequences are WSHSY and SAAADI. The trim removed 7 bases at V and 0 bases at J, leaving 7 bases unmatched. The CDR3 contains 16 residues. This CDR3 is CASILTSGFSYNEQFF. The CDR3 DNA follows: TGCGCCAGCATCTTAACTAGCGGGTTCTCCTACAATGAGCAGTTCTTC.

The chain employs TRBV7-9 and TRBJ2-7, with D perhaps TRBD1 (6 bases). The V and J ends lost 1 base and 3 bases respectively, with 22 bases between them. Germline lookup yields CDR1 SEHNR and CDR2 FQNEAQ (reference sequence). This CDR3 is built from 18 residues. The chain's CDR3 is CASSLEAGLSRGGYEQYF. The CDR3 nucleotides are TGTGCCAGCAGCTTAGAGGCCGGTTTGTCCAGAGGGGGCTACGAGCAGTACTTC. The full variable domain, rest sourced from reference TRBV7-9 and TRBJ2-7, is DTGVSQNPRHKITKRGQNVTFRCDPISEHNRLYWYRQTLGQGPEFLTYFQNEAQLEKSRLLSDRFSAERPKGSFSTLEIQRTEQGDSAMYLCASSLEAGLSRGGYEQYFGPGTRLTVT.

This clone was seen only a few times. V gene TRBV6-5 combines with J gene TRBJ1-1; 8 bases map to TRBD1. V lost 2 bases, J lost 11 bases, and 7 bases stayed unmatched. CDR3 length: 13 amino acids. Per the germline V gene, CDR1 is MNHEY and CDR2 is SVGAGI. CDR3 amino acids: CASSYGQGSWAFF. For the CDR3, the DNA is TGTGCCAGCAGTTACGGACAGGGTTCATGGGCTTTCTTT.

The chain joins TRBV6-1 to TRBJ2-2; tentatively, D is TRBD1 (5 bases). This CDR3 is built from 15 residues. V shed 2 bases and J shed 1 base, with 8 bases lying between them. CDR1 and CDR2 from the germline V gene are MNHNS and SASEGT. The CDR3 here is CASSEYRMNTGELFF. For the CDR3, the DNA is TGTGCCAGCAGTGAATACAGGATGAACACCGGGGAGCTGTTTTTT.

The chain uses TRBV9 and TRBJ2-3; 7 bases match TRBD1. The ends lost 4 bases at V and 10 bases at J; junction bases unmatched: 12. The CDR3 contains 14 residues. Germline lookup yields CDR1 SGDLS and CDR2 YYNGEE. The CDR3 DNA is TGTGCCAGCAGCCTTTCCAACAGGGGCGAAGCGCAGTATTTT. Residues: CASSLSNRGEAQYF.

The chain recombines TRBV2 with TRBJ2-3; TRBD2 agrees at 8 bases. V shed 4 bases and J 3 bases; nucleotides not matched to a gene: 9. The CDR3 has 16 amino acids. Germline values: CDR1 SNHLY, CDR2 FYNNEI. In DNA, the CDR3 is TGTGCCAGCAGTGTCTCCCGCGGGGGGATTACAGATACGCAGTATTTT. Translation gives CASSVSRGGITDTQYF.

This chain connects TRBV7-8 to TRBJ2-1, with 12 bases identical to TRBD1. This CDR3 is 16 amino acids long. Germline CDR1 reads SGHVS; CDR2 reads FQNEAQ. After removal of 2 bases from V and 8 bases from J, the junction contained 7 bases not matched to a gene. The CDR3 here is CASSLPGTGGVDEQFF. The CDR3 DNA reads TGTGCCAGCAGCTTACCCGGGACAGGGGGCGTGGATGAGCAGTTCTTC.

The J gene is TRBJ2-5, the V gene TRBV5-4; maybe TRBD1 (5 bases). The germline V gene has CDR1 SGHNT and CDR2 YYREEE (reference sequence). V shed 7 bases and J shed 5 bases, with 15 bases lying between them. This CDR3 is 13 amino acids long. The CDR3 sequence is CASSPRQRETQYF. The CDR3 nucleotides read TGTGCCAGCTCCCCTCGACAGAGGGAGACCCAGTACTTC.

The CDR3 here is CASSLRSNNEQFF. The CDR3 DNA sequence: TGTGCCAGCAGTTTACGCAGTAACAATGAGCAGTTCTTC. The gene calls are TRBV28 and TRBJ2-1; D is uncertain. Germline V lookup: CDR1 MDHEN, CDR2 SYDVKM. Trimming took 2 bases from V and 5 from J, leaving 7 bases between them. CDR3 length: 13 amino acids.

This clone was seen a few times. V usage is TRBV7-8 and J usage is TRBJ1-5; D is unresolved. The CDR3 loop spans 14 amino acids. V shed 3 bases and J shed 2 bases, with 8 bases lying between them. Germline assignment: CDR1 SGHVS and CDR2 FQNEAQ. CDR3 in amino acids: CASSLEFRNQPQHF. CDR3 in DNA: TGTGCCAGCAGCTTGGAGTTCCGCAATCAGCCCCAGCATTTT.

This sequence joins TRBV18 and TRBJ1-4, with D perhaps TRBD1 (5 bases). V dropped 1 base and J dropped 6 bases, with 9 bases sitting between them. Germline values: CDR1 KGHSH, CDR2 LQKENI. The CDR3 consists of 14 residues. The CDR3 loop reads CASSPRTRDEKLFF. The CDR3 nucleotides are TGTGCCAGCTCACCACGGACCAGGGATGAAAAACTGTTTTTT.

The rearrangement joins TRBV6-5 to TRBJ1-3; D is unclear. The CDR3 has 15 residues. Germline V gene sequence: CDR1 MNHEY, CDR2 SVGAGI. The V and J ends lost 2 bases and 4 bases respectively, with 12 bases between them. CDR3 residues: CASSYSSGIGNTIYF. The DNA of the CDR3 is TGTGCCAGCAGTTACAGTTCAGGAATAGGAAACACCATATATTTT.

V gene TRBV5-4 combines with J gene TRBJ1-4; D is uncertain. The CDR3 totals 15 residues. CDR1 and CDR2 (germline): SGHNT, YYREEE (reference sequence). Trimming shortened V by 1 base and J by 0 bases, and 7 bases separated the two germline ends. CDR3 nucleotide sequence: TGTGCCAGCAGCTTGATGGCTGCAACTAATGAAAAACTGTTTTTT. Residues: CASSLMAATNEKLFF.

The chain joins TRBV4-3 to TRBJ1-2; no reliable D call. The V gene's germline CDR1 is LGHNA and CDR2 YSLEER. The CDR3 has 15 amino acids. V dropped 1 base and J dropped 4 bases, with 13 bases sitting between them. CDR3 sequence reads: CASSQVLQAVYGYTF. The CDR3 DNA reads TGCGCCAGCAGCCAAGTCTTACAAGCGGTCTATGGCTACACCTTC.

The chain carries TRBV7-9 and TRBJ2-2; 8 nucleotides align to TRBD1. With V trimmed by 2 bases and J by 10 bases, 6 bases remained unmatched. There are 14 residues in the CDR3. Germline V CDR1 and CDR2: SEHNR, FQNEAQ (reference sequence). The CDR3 sequence is CASSLPRTGLELFF. The CDR3 DNA sequence: TGTGCCAGCAGCTTACCCAGGACAGGGCTGGAGCTGTTTTTT.

The table lists this clone with a few counts. The chain uses TRBV28 and TRBJ2-1; no reliable D call. CDR1 MDHEN and CDR2 SYDVKM come from the germline V gene. This CDR3 contains 11 residues. V lost 3 bases and J 8 bases, leaving 5 bases between the germline ends. The CDR3 here is CASSFRYEQFF. Here the CDR3 DNA reads TGTGCCAGCAGTTTTCGGTATGAGCAGTTCTTC.

The chain uses TRBV29-1 and TRBJ1-1; 10 nucleotides match TRBD1. The junction had 12 bases not matched to a gene; V was cut back by 7 bases and J by 4 bases. The CDR3 runs to 15 residues. Germline assignment: CDR1 SQVTM and CDR2 ANQGSEA. This CDR3 is CSATPGQGRPTEAFF. The CDR3 DNA reads TGCAGCGCCACACCGGGACAGGGGCGACCCACTGAAGCTTTCTTT. The full variable domain, with the rest looked up from reference TRBV29-1 and TRBJ1-1, is SAVISQKPSRDICQRGTSLTIQCQVDSQVTMMFWYRQQPGQSLTLIATANQGSEATYESGFVIDKFPISRPNLTFSTLTVSNMSPEDSSIYLCSATPGQGRPTEAFFGQGTRLTVV.

The chain joins TRBV19 to TRBJ1-1; unclear D gene. The CDR3 runs to 13 residues. V was cut by 1 base and J by 0 bases, with 3 bases left in between. CDR1 and CDR2 from the germline V gene are LNHDA and SQIVND (reference sequence). The CDR3 DNA is TGTGCCAGTAGTATAGGTATGAACACTGAAGCTTTCTTT. Encoded protein: CASSIGMNTEAFF.